This TCR beta chain was identified during a study of control samples from healthy donors and cancer patients (dated by TCRdb to about 2020). Library preparation was by the immunoSEQ multiplex PCR assay. This is the immuneACCESS table as TCRdb keeps it, with only in-frame sequences that have V and J called. A part of the clones is gone; compared with another copy, unresolved V genes explain less than half, and the rest is unexplained. Within this sample are 90,000 to 110,000 clones, with 83% of them counted one time only. Roughly an eighth of the sample rests with the top ten. With respect to this clone: It has no known antigen specificity. No much larger clone is present one base from it, and per-base qualities are unavailable.

The germline V gene encodes CDR1 SGHAT and CDR2 FQNNGV. Clipping removes 3 bases from V and 6 bases from J, with 8 as the unmatched junction base count. The CDR3 runs 16 residues from the cysteine to the phenylalanine. Only the CDR3 DNA is retained, 48 bases long and in frame from the first base. The sequenced material came from blood. The rearranged chain carries TRBV11-2 and TRBJ2-2, with 9 bases aligning to TRBD2. This receptor was taken from a woman aged 45-59 years in good health. The DNA reads TGTGCCAGCAGCTTTCTTGGCGGGAGGGGGGCCGGGGAGCTGTTTTTT. This yields the protein CASSFLGGRGAGELFF.